The rows below give T cell receptor beta chains drawn from one sample of a study of cytomegalovirus exposure and HLA in healthy donors. The method was immunoSEQ multiplex PCR; TCRdb's version includes in-frame clones alone and lacks a portion of them. The data hold some 120,000 clones, with about two thirds observed a single time. Input material: PBMCs. The receptor set was obtained from a man aged 25-40 years in good health and CMV-seronegative. CDR3s include the opening cysteine and the closing phenylalanine or tryptophan. A D gene is named only where the DNA matches it firmly. Clone size is given for some rows only: seen once, a few or many times, or a class if the clone is expanded.

d_gene,abundance,v_gene,len,j_gene,CDR3aa,CDR3nt
.,.,TRBV28,15,TRBJ1-3,CASSTDSYSGNTIYF,TGTGCCAGCAGTACGGACAGCTACTCTGGAAACACCATATATTTT
TRBD2,.,TRBV11-2,19,TRBJ2-3,CASSLGGLAGEVYTDTQYF,TGTGCCAGCAGCTTAGGGGGACTAGCGGGGGAGGTCTACACAGATACGCAGTATTTT
.,.,TRBV28,13,TRBJ2-5,CASSLSGQETQYF,TGTGCCAGCAGTTTATCGGGGCAAGAGACCCAGTACTTC
TRBD2,.,TRBV4-2,16,TRBJ2-1,CASSQEGTSGVLEQFF,TGTGCCAGCAGCCAAGAGGGGACTAGCGGTGTCTTGGAGCAGTTCTTC
TRBD1,few,TRBV7-9,14,TRBJ2-7,CASSRTGVRDEQYF,TGTGCCAGCAGCCGGACAGGGGTTCGCGACGAGCAGTACTTC
TRBD2,.,TRBV7-9,17,TRBJ2-1,CSSSRGTSGGDYNEQFF,TGTTCCAGCAGCCGCGGGACTAGCGGGGGGGATTACAATGAGCAGTTCTTC
TRBD2,.,TRBV7-9,18,TRBJ2-7,CASSPPWGRGESDYEQYF,TGTGCCAGCAGCCCGCCTTGGGGGCGGGGGGAGTCGGACTACGAGCAGTACTTC
.,.,TRBV11-2,13,TRBJ1-4,CASRHAGREKLFF,TGTGCCAGCCGGCACGCGGGGCGGGAAAAACTGTTTTTT
TRBD2,.,TRBV2,15,TRBJ2-7,CASSEGGLAGYEQYF,TGTGCCAGCAGTGAAGGGGGACTAGCGGGCTACGAGCAGTACTTC
.,.,TRBV6-1,18,TRBJ2-1,CASSGVNRQSDRDNEQFF,TGTGCCAGCAGTGGGGTCAACAGGCAGTCTGATAGAGACAATGAGCAGTTCTTC
.,.,TRBV7-9,14,TRBJ2-7,CASSSTTDRYEQYF,TGTGCCAGCAGCTCGACAACAGACCGCTACGAGCAGTACTTC
TRBD1,.,TRBV5-1,15,TRBJ1-4,CASSGTGTGHEKLFF,TGCGCCAGCAGCGGAACCGGGACAGGGCACGAAAAACTGTTTTTT
TRBD1,.,TRBV28,15,TRBJ2-7,CASSAPGQGGYEQYF,TGTGCCAGCAGTGCCCCGGGACAGGGGGGCTACGAGCAGTACTTC
.,.,TRBV4-1,14,TRBJ1-2,CASSQGQANYGYTF,TGCGCCAGCAGCCAAGGGCAAGCTAACTATGGCTACACCTTC
TRBD2,.,TRBV7-8,16,TRBJ2-5,CASSLGSGGIQETQYF,TGTGCCAGCAGCTTAGGGAGCGGGGGTATACAAGAGACCCAGTACTTC
.,.,TRBV6-1,14,TRBJ2-3,CASRPGSGTDTQYF,TGTGCCAGCCGCCCAGGGTCTGGCACAGATACGCAGTATTTT
.,few,TRBV27,13,TRBJ2-1,CASSHRDYNEQFF,TGTGCCAGCAGTCACCGGGACTACAATGAGCAGTTCTTC
.,.,TRBV9,14,TRBJ2-7,CASSVGGADYEQYF,TGTGCCAGCAGCGTAGGAGGTGCTGATTACGAGCAGTACTTC
TRBD2,.,TRBV7-3,15,TRBJ2-1,CASSPSGRRYNEQFF,TGTGCCAGCAGCCCTAGCGGGCGTCGCTACAATGAGCAGTTCTTC
TRBD1,.,TRBV28,14,TRBJ1-4,CASSLLGQQEKLFF,TGTGCCAGCAGTTTATTGGGACAGCAGGAAAAACTGTTTTTT
.,.,TRBV4-2,16,TRBJ1-2,CASSQDGGGVGYGYTF,TGTGCCAGCAGCCAAGATGGGGGGGGCGTGGGCTATGGCTACACCTTC
TRBD1,once,TRBV27,15,TRBJ1-2,CASSAVVTGAYGYTF,TGTGCCAGCAGTGCCGTGGTGACAGGGGCATATGGCTACACCTTC
.,.,TRBV28,14,TRBJ2-5,CASSLSNSYETQYF,TGTGCCAGCAGTTTATCGAACAGTTATGAGACCCAGTACTTC
.,.,TRBV28,12,TRBJ2-7,CASSFSRYEQYF,TGTGCCAGCAGTTTCAGTCGCTACGAGCAGTACTTC
.,.,TRBV29-1,10,TRBJ1-1,CSVERGGAFF,TGCAGCGTTGAGAGGGGGGGGGCTTTCTTT
TRBD1,.,TRBV7-6,14,TRBJ2-3,CASSFLRGTDTQYF,TGTGCCAGCAGCTTTCTCAGGGGGACAGATACGCAGTATTTT
.,.,TRBV28,12,TRBJ2-5,CASRTPGETQYF,TGTGCCAGCAGGACCCCGGGGGAGACCCAGTACTTC
TRBD2,.,TRBV6-6,12,TRBJ2-7,CASSYISGGQYF,TGTGCCAGCAGTTACATTTCGGGAGGGCAGTACTTC
TRBD2,.,TRBV30,14,TRBJ2-7,CAWSLGLAAYEQYF,TGTGCCTGGAGTTTGGGACTAGCGGCATACGAGCAGTACTTC
TRBD1,.,TRBV2,13,TRBJ1-5,CASSQGVDQPQNF,TGTGCCAGCAGCCAGGGGGTCGATCAGCCCCAGAATTTT
TRBD1,.,TRBV15,14,TRBJ1-1,CATSRPGQGPEAFF,TGTGCCACCAGCCGGCCGGGACAGGGACCTGAAGCTTTCTTT
TRBD1,few,TRBV6-1,15,TRBJ1-1,CASSWTGIGDTEAFF,TGTGCCAGCAGTTGGACAGGGATCGGGGACACTGAAGCTTTCTTT
.,.,TRBV5-1,15,TRBJ1-2,CASSLEGGVWYGYTF,TGCGCCAGCAGCTTGGAAGGGGGAGTATGGTATGGCTACACCTTC
TRBD2,.,TRBV11-3,16,TRBJ2-1,CASSLGVAGGPNEQFF,TGTGCCAGCAGCTTAGGGGTAGCGGGGGGGCCTAATGAGCAGTTCTTC
.,medium-sized,TRBV19,13,TRBJ1-3,CASISYSGNTIYF,TGTGCCAGTATTAGCTACTCTGGAAACACCATATATTTT
TRBD1,.,TRBV5-1,17,TRBJ1-6,CASTPGTGVSYNSPLHF,TGCGCCAGCACCCCCGGGACAGGGGTGTCATATAATTCACCCCTCCACTTT
TRBD2,.,TRBV5-1,15,TRBJ2-3,CASSFKRGGIYTQYF,TGCGCCAGCAGCTTCAAGCGGGGGGGCATATATACGCAGTATTTT
.,few,TRBV19,15,TRBJ1-5,CASSILFVTNQPQHF,TGTGCCAGTAGTATCCTCTTTGTTACTAATCAGCCCCAGCATTTT
TRBD2,.,TRBV10-3,14,TRBJ2-1,CAISGGGGGTEQFF,TGTGCCATCAGTGGGGGGGGAGGAGGGACTGAGCAGTTCTTC
.,.,TRBV30,13,TRBJ1-2,CAWSVFTNYGYTF,TGTGCCTGGAGTGTTTTTACTAACTATGGCTACACCTTC
TRBD2,once,TRBV5-8,15,TRBJ2-5,CASTQSGGAVETQYF,TGTGCCAGCACACAAAGCGGGGGGGCCGTTGAGACCCAGTACTTC
TRBD1,few,TRBV6-6,13,TRBJ2-7,CAIRTGGQAEQYF,TGTGCCATCAGAACAGGGGGTCAAGCCGAGCAGTACTTC
TRBD1,few,TRBV6-6,15,TRBJ1-2,CASSYSGTGNYGYTF,TGTGCCAGCAGTTACTCGGGGACAGGGAACTATGGCTACACCTTC
.,.,TRBV11-2,13,TRBJ1-1,CASSSTPGTEAFF,TGTGCCAGCAGCTCTACCCCTGGCACTGAAGCTTTCTTT
.,once,TRBV6-1,14,TRBJ1-4,CASMWNREGEKLFF,TGTGCCAGCATGTGGAACAGGGAAGGTGAAAAACTGTTTTTT
.,.,TRBV4-1,15,TRBJ2-7,CASSLRAGAAYEQYF,TGCGCCAGCAGCCTTCGGGCGGGGGCCGCCTACGAGCAGTACTTC